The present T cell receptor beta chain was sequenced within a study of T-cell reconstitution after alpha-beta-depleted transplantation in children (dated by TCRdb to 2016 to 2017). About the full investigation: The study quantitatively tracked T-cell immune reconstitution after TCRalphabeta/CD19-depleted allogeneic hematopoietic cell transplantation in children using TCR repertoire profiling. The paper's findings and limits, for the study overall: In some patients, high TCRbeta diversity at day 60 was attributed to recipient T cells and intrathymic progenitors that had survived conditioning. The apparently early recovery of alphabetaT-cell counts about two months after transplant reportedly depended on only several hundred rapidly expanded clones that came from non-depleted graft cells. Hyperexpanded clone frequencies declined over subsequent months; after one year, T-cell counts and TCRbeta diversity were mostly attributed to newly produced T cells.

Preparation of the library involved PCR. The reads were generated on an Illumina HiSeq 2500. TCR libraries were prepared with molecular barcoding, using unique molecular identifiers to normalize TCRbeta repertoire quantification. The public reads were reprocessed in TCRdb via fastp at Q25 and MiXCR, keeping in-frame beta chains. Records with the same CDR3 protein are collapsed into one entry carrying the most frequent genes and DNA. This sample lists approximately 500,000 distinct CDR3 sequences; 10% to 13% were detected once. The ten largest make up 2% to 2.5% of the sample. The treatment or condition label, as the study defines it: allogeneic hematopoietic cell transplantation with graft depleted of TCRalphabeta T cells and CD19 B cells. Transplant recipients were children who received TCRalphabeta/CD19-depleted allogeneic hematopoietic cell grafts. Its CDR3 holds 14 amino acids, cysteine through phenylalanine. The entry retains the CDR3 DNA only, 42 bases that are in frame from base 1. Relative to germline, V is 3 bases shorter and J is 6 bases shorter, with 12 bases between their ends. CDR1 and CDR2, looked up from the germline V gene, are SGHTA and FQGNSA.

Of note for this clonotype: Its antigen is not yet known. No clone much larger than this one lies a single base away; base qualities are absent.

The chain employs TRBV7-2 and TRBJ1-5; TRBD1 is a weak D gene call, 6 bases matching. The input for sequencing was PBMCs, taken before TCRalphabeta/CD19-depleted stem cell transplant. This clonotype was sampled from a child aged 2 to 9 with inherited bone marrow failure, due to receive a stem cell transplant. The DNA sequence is TGTGCCAGCAGCTTCGCGGGGGCCGGTCAGCCCCAGCATTTT. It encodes CASSFAGAGQPQHF.